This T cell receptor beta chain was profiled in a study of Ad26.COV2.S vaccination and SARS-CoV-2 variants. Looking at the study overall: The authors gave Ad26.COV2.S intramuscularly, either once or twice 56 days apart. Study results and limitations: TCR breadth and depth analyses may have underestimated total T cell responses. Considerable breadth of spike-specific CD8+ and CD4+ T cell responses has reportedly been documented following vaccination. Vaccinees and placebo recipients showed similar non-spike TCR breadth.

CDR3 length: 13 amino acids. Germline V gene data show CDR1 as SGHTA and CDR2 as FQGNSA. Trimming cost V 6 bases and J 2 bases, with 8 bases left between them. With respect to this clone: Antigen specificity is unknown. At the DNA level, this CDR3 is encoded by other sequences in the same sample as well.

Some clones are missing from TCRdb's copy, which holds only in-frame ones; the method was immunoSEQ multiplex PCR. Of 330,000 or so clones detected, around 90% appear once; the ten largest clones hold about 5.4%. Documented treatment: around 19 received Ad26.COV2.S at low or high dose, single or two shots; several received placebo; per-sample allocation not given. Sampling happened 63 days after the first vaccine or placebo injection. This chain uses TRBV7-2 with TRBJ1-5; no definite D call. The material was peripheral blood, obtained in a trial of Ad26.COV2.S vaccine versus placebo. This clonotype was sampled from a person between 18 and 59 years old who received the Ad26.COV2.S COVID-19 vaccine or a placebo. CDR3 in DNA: TGTGCCAGCAGTACAAGGGGCAATCAGCCCCAGCATTTT. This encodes CASSTRGNQPQHF.